The 27 T cell receptor beta chains below all came from one sample that was sequenced in a study of Ad26.COV2.S vaccination and SARS-CoV-2 variants. Profiled with immunoSEQ multiplex PCR; TCRdb holds only in-frame clones, not every one. The table includes approximately 480,000 clones, 87% detected once. Noted treatment: some 20 received Ad26.COV2.S at low or high dose, single or two shots; roughly five received placebo; per-sample allocation not given. Material that was analyzed had been drawn on day 63 after the first vaccine or placebo injection. Sequenced here: peripheral blood, sampled in a trial of Ad26.COV2.S vaccine versus placebo. These receptors all stem from a person between 18 and 65 years old who received the Ad26.COV2.S COVID-19 vaccine or a placebo.

V gene TRBV30 combines with J gene TRBJ2-7; 10 bases are shared with TRBD1. Losses at the gene ends were 5 bases for V and 3 bases for J; bases not matched to a gene: 4. The germline gives CDR1 GTSNPN, CDR2 SVGIG (reference sequence). The CDR3 sequence is 13 residues long. CDR3 protein: CAWAGQGIYEQYF. CDR3 nucleotide sequence: TGTGCCTGGGCGGGACAGGGGATCTACGAGCAGTACTTC.

J is TRBJ2-3 and V is TRBV5-4; 8 positions match TRBD2. The germline V gene has CDR1 SGHNT and CDR2 YYREEE (reference sequence). The trim removed 3 bases at V and 0 bases at J, leaving 6 bases unmatched. CDR3 length: 16 residues. This CDR3 reads CASSSYTSGSTDTQYF. Here the CDR3 DNA reads TGTGCCAGCAGCTCGTATACTAGCGGAAGCACAGATACGCAGTATTTT.

The J gene is TRBJ2-1, the V gene TRBV18; 13 nucleotides match TRBD2. CDR1 KGHSH and CDR2 LQKENI come from the germline V gene. V shed 3 bases, J shed 8 bases, and the junction held 16 bases outside the gene matches. CDR3 size: 19 residues. CDR3 amino acids: CASSPLSLRTSGSIDEQFF. Written as DNA, the CDR3 is TGTGCCAGCTCACCCTTATCTCTACGGACTAGCGGGAGTATAGATGAGCAGTTCTTC.

The chain employs TRBV2 and TRBJ2-7; weak D call: TRBD1 (6 bases). Trimming took 6 bases from V and 11 from J, leaving 29 bases between them. Per the germline V gene, CDR1 is SNHLY and CDR2 is FYNNEI. The CDR3 covers 16 residues. The CDR3 sequence is CASSPKAPTGRTGKYF. DNA of the CDR3: TGTGCCAGCAGCCCAAAGGCCCCGACAGGCCGGACGGGGAAGTACTTC. Based on the CDR3 plus reference TRBV2 and TRBJ2-7, the full variable domain is EPEVTQTPSHQVTQMGQEVILRCVPISNHLYFYWYRQILGQKVEFLVSFYNNEISEKSEIFDDQFSVERPDGSNFTLKIRSTKLEDSAMYFCASSPKAPTGRTGKYFGPGTRLTVT.

The table lists this clone with a few counts. CDR3 DNA: TGTGCCAGCAGCCGAGGACAGAATCAGCCCCAGCATTTT. Protein: CASSRGQNQPQHF. The rearrangement uses TRBV7-9 and TRBJ1-5, with D maybe TRBD1 (6 bases). The germline gives CDR1 SEHNR, CDR2 FQNEAQ (reference sequence). Trimming left V 5 bases short and J 4 bases short, with 9 bases between. CDR3 size: 13 residues.

V usage is TRBV5-4 and J usage is TRBJ2-3; 7 positions agree with TRBD1. The CDR3 is 14 residues long. Trimming took 9 bases from V and 4 from J; bases not matched to a gene: 11. Germline CDR1 is SGHNT and CDR2 is YYREEE (reference sequence). The CDR3 DNA reads TGTGCCATTCGACAGGGTTTAGGTTCAGATACGCAGTATTTT. As protein: CAIRQGLGSDTQYF.

J is TRBJ2-7 and V is TRBV6-5; the match to TRBD2 covers 11 bases. V lost 6 bases, J lost 4 bases, and 8 bases stayed unmatched. CDR1 is MNHEY and CDR2 is SVGAGI in the germline V gene. CDR3 length: 15 amino acids. The CDR3 DNA reads TGTGCCAGCAGACCCCTAGCGGGAGGTCGGTACGAGCAGTACTTC. It is translated as CASRPLAGGRYEQYF.

The V gene is TRBV6-5, the J gene TRBJ1-3, with TRBD1 as a possible D gene (6 bases). V was cut by 5 bases and J by 7 bases, with 15 bases left in between. Germline-derived CDR1 and CDR2 are MNHEY and SVGAGI. The CDR3 loop spans 14 amino acids. Here the CDR3 reads CASSKGGQGNTIYF. The CDR3 bases are TGTGCCAGCAGTAAGGGGGGCCAGGGGAACACCATATATTTT.

The chain couples TRBV4-1 to TRBJ2-1; 12 nucleotides match TRBD2. The CDR3 runs to 19 residues. Germline-derived CDR1 and CDR2 are MGHRA and YSYEKL. V dropped 0 bases and J dropped 4; count of bases not matched to a gene: 10. CDR3 in DNA: TGCGCCAGCAGCCAAGAAAGACTAGCGGGAGCGGTCCTGTACAATGAGCAGTTCTTC. It specifies CASSQERLAGAVLYNEQFF.

The gene calls are TRBV18 and TRBJ2-1; 15 bases line up with TRBD2. Unmatched junction bases numbered 12, after V lost 1 base and J lost 8 bases. This CDR3 is built from 19 residues. Germline V lookup: CDR1 KGHSH, CDR2 LQKENI. CDR3 protein: CASSPRADGLAGGIDEQFF. CDR3 sequence (DNA): TGTGCCAGCTCACCACGGGCAGACGGACTAGCGGGAGGGATAGATGAGCAGTTCTTC.

This chain joins TRBV28 and TRBJ2-1; TRBD2 aligns across 7 bases. The CDR3 has 16 residues. V lost 7 bases and J lost 7; bases outside the gene matches: 16. CDR1 is MDHEN and CDR2 is SYDVKM in the germline V gene. Written as DNA, the CDR3 is TGTGCCAGCAATCCCTCGGGGTGGGAGGGAACAAATGAGCAGTTCTTC. Translated: CASNPSGWEGTNEQFF.

This rearrangement joins TRBV27 to TRBJ2-7; D gene ambiguous. CDR3 length: 15 residues. Trimming removed 2 bases at V and 6 bases at J, with 17 bases between. Germline V gene sequence: CDR1 MNHEY, CDR2 SMNVEV (reference sequence). The CDR3 loop reads CASSLNLSPWGEQYF. CDR3 DNA sequence: TGTGCCAGCAGTTTAAACCTCTCCCCCTGGGGCGAGCAGTACTTC.

The rearrangement uses TRBV28 and TRBJ1-1, with 11 nucleotides matching TRBD1. The length of the CDR3 is 15 residues. CDR1 and CDR2 (germline): MDHEN, SYDVKM. The V segment lost 5 bases and the J segment 5 bases; nucleotides outside the gene matches: 7. The CDR3 sequence: CASSPGQGAGTEAFF. The CDR3 nucleotides are TGTGCCAGCAGTCCCGGACAGGGGGCAGGGACTGAAGCTTTCTTT.

The chain has TRBV4-2 and TRBJ2-1; 9 positions match TRBD1. The trim removed 4 bases at V and 9 bases at J, leaving 10 bases unmatched. The germline gives CDR1 LGHNA, CDR2 YNFKEQ. The CDR3 loop spans 15 amino acids. CDR3 residues: CASSPPGQGSPEQFF. CDR3 DNA sequence: TGTGCCAGCAGCCCCCCGGGACAGGGTAGTCCTGAGCAGTTCTTC.

This clone is a singleton in its sample. The chain couples TRBV7-9 to TRBJ2-3, with 8 bases lining up with TRBD2. Trimming took 5 bases from V and 3 from J; bases not matched to a gene: 19. The germline V gene has CDR1 SEHNR and CDR2 FQNEAQ (reference sequence). The CDR3 runs to 19 residues. CDR3 sequence: CASSPGVAGQSRYTDTQYF. Here the CDR3 DNA reads TGTGCCAGCAGCCCCGGGGTAGCGGGACAAAGTCGGTATACAGATACGCAGTATTTT.

This chain connects TRBV9 to TRBJ1-3, with D hard to call. Trimming shortened V by 0 bases and J by 2 bases, and 6 bases separated the two germline ends. Germline CDR1 is SGDLS and CDR2 is YYNGEE. CDR3 length: 14 residues. The DNA of the CDR3 is TGTGCCAGCAGCGTAGCAGGAACTGGAAACACCATATATTTT. Amino acid sequence: CASSVAGTGNTIYF. Full variable domain (rest looked up from reference TRBV9 and TRBJ1-3): DSGVTQTPKHLITATGQRVTLRCSPRSGDLSVYWYQQSLDQGLQFLIQYYNGEERAKGNILERFSAQQFPDLHSELNLSSLELGDSALYFCASSVAGTGNTIYFGEGSWLTVV.

The chain has TRBV7-6 and TRBJ2-1; D possibly corresponds to TRBD2 (6 bases). The V end lost 4 bases, the J end lost 5 bases, and 24 bases lay between the germline ends. Germline values: CDR1 SGHVS, CDR2 FNYEAQ. This CDR3 has 18 amino acids. DNA of the CDR3: TGTGCCAGCAGCTCAAGAACGGACTATGTCGCTCTAAACAATGAGCAGTTCTTC. This gives the protein CASSSRTDYVALNNEQFF.

The rearrangement links TRBV30 to TRBJ2-7, with TRBD2 matching over 9 bases. Trimming cost V 4 bases and J 1 base; bases outside gene matches: 5. The germline V gene has CDR1 GTSNPN and CDR2 SVGIG (reference sequence). This CDR3 region has 14 residues. The CDR3 sequence is CAWTSGRRSYEQYF. The CDR3 bases are TGTGCCTGGACCAGCGGGAGGCGGTCCTACGAGCAGTACTTC.

This sequence joins TRBV28 and TRBJ1-1; D is unclear. This CDR3 region has 13 residues. Germline V gene sequence: CDR1 MDHEN, CDR2 SYDVKM. V was pared by 8 bases and J by 3 bases, with 13 bases between. CDR3 loop: CASGLSLYTEAFF. In DNA, the CDR3 is TGTGCCAGCGGTCTCTCACTCTACACTGAAGCTTTCTTT.

The chain has TRBV3-1 (or the pseudogene TRBV3-2) and TRBJ1-5; no firm D call. The V gene's germline CDR1 is LGHDT and CDR2 YNNKEL (reference sequence). The V and J ends lost 2 bases and 2 bases respectively, with 10 bases between them. The CDR3 loop spans 15 amino acids. The CDR3 sequence is CASSQMGVGNQPQHF. CDR3 nucleotide sequence: TGTGCCAGCAGCCAAATGGGTGTGGGCAATCAGCCCCAGCATTTT.

The genes are TRBV7-6 and TRBJ2-1; 9 nucleotides line up with TRBD1. Germline values: CDR1 SGHVS, CDR2 FNYEAQ. V was clipped by 2 bases and J by 2 bases; unmatched bases: 4. This CDR3 has 16 amino acids. CDR3 DNA: TGTGCCAGCAGCTTACGTACAGGGGGCCCCTACAATGAGCAGTTCTTC. Translating it yields CASSLRTGGPYNEQFF.

In this sample, this clone turned up once. The V and J genes are TRBV28 and TRBJ2-7, with 9 bases fitting TRBD2. The CDR3 has 15 amino acids. The V segment lost 1 base and the J segment 5 bases; nucleotides outside the gene matches: 6. Germline V CDR1 and CDR2: MDHEN, SYDVKM. The CDR3 protein is CASSLYGGGRDEQYF. The CDR3 nucleotides read TGTGCCAGCAGTTTATATGGTGGCGGGAGGGACGAGCAGTACTTC.

The genes are TRBV4-3 and TRBJ2-1; D ambiguous. This CDR3 contains 15 residues. The ends were cut back, 1 base at V and 3 bases at J, with 10 bases in the middle. The V gene's germline CDR1 is LGHNA and CDR2 YSLEER. This chain's CDR3 is CASSQAGSYYNEQFF. The CDR3 DNA follows: TGCGCCAGCAGCCAAGCAGGATCTTACTACAATGAGCAGTTCTTC.

The V gene is TRBV3-1 (or the pseudogene TRBV3-2), the J gene TRBJ1-6, with TRBD1 identical over 7 bases. Germline V gene data show CDR1 as LGHDT and CDR2 as YNNKEL (reference sequence). This CDR3 comprises 14 residues. Losses at the gene ends were 6 bases for V and 7 bases for J; bases not matched to a gene: 6. Written as DNA, the CDR3 is TGTGCCAGCAGGTTACAGGGGCGGAATTCACCCCTCCACTTT. Residues: CASRLQGRNSPLHF.

This chain uses TRBV20-1 with TRBJ1-2; no definite D call. V was trimmed by 0 bases and J by 7 bases, leaving 6 bases between them. Germline CDR1 reads DFQATT; CDR2 reads SNEGSKA (reference sequence). The CDR3 runs 11 residues. For the CDR3, the DNA is TGCAGTGCTAGAGATGCGGGTGGCTACACCTTC. It yields the protein CSARDAGGYTF.

The V call is TRBV4-2, the J call TRBJ2-1, with 13 bases lining up with TRBD2. Losses at the gene ends were 4 bases for V and 9 bases for J; bases not matched to a gene: 9. The CDR3 is 16 residues long. The germline CDR1 and CDR2 sequences are LGHNA and YNFKEQ. The CDR3 region has the DNA TGTGCCAGCAGCCCAACGGGCGGACTAGCGGGAGTTGAGCAGTTCTTC. This codes for CASSPTGGLAGVEQFF.

This chain links TRBV18 with TRBJ2-1; tentative D call: TRBD2 (7 bases). The CDR3 is 14 residues long. CDR1 is KGHSH, CDR2 LQKENI, per germline. Deletions cut 3 bases from V and 8 bases from J, with 14 bases between. CDR3: CASSPRGASDEQFF. The DNA for the CDR3 is TGTGCCAGCTCACCCCGGGGGGCGTCGGATGAGCAGTTCTTC.